Following are 4 T cell receptor beta chains from one sample sequenced in a study of blood T cell repertoires in COVID-19. Sequencing used immunoSEQ multiplex PCR; TCRdb keeps in-frame clones, though not all of them. The sample contains approximately 240,000 clones, around four fifths of which appear only once. Material for sequencing was peripheral blood. The receptors stem from a woman aged 55 to 70 with active or convalescent COVID-19.

The rearrangement joins TRBV18 to TRBJ1-3, with 8 positions matching TRBD1. Germline trimming cut 2 bases from V and 3 bases from J; bases unmatched to any gene: 18. CDR1 KGHSH and CDR2 LQKENI come from the germline V gene. The CDR3 runs 20 residues. For the CDR3, the DNA is TGTGCCAGCTCACCAAGTTCCGGACAGGGAGTTATCAGCAGTGGAAACACCATATATTTT. It encodes CASSPSSGQGVISSGNTIYF. Complete variable domain (other parts from reference TRBV18 and TRBJ1-3): NAGVMQNPRHLVRRRGQEARLRCSPMKGHSHVYWYRQLPEEGLKFMVYLQKENIIDESGMPKERFSAEFPKEGPSILRIQQVVRGDSAAYFCASSPSSGQGVISSGNTIYFGEGSWLTVV.

V and J are TRBV5-1 and TRBJ2-1, with TRBD2 matching over 10 bases. CDR3 length: 18 amino acids. The trim removed 1 base at V and 6 bases at J, leaving 13 bases unmatched. In germline, CDR1 is SGHRS, CDR2 YFSETQ. The CDR3 loop is CASSLKGLLAGVSNEQFF. In DNA form, the CDR3 reads TGCGCCAGCAGCTTGAAAGGTTTGCTAGCGGGAGTTTCCAATGAGCAGTTCTTC.

This clone was found a few times. DNA for the CDR3: TGTGCCAGCTTAAGCGCACTAGCGGCAAACAATGAGCAGTTCTTC. Protein sequence: CASLSALAANNEQFF. The chain employs TRBV11-3 and TRBJ2-1; 8 bases line up with TRBD2. The CDR3 runs 15 residues. Germline-derived CDR1 and CDR2 are SGHNT and YENEEA. V shed 8 bases and J 5 bases; nucleotides not matched to a gene: 11.

This clone appeared a few times. This rearrangement joins TRBV7-6 to TRBJ1-1; possibly TRBD1 for D (5 bases). V was cut by 5 bases and J by 2 bases, with 12 bases left in between. CDR1 is SGHVS and CDR2 is FNYEAQ in the germline V gene. This CDR3 is built from 14 residues. This CDR3 reads CASSEAGVNTEAFF. As DNA, the CDR3 is TGTGCCAGCAGCGAAGCGGGGGTAAACACTGAAGCTTTCTTT.